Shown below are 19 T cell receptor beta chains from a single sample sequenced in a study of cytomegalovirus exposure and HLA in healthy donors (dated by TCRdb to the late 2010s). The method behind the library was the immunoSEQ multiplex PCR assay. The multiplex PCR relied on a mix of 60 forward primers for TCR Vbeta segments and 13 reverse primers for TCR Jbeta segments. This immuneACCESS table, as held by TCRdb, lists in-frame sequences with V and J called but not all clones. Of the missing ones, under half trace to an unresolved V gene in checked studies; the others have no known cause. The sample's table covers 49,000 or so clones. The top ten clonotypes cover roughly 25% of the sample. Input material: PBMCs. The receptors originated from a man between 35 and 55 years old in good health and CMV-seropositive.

Written as DNA, the CDR3 is TGCAGTGCCGGACACGCACCCCTCCACTTT. This sequence encodes CSAGHAPLHF. The chain joins TRBV20-1 to TRBJ1-6; a weak D match, TRBD1 (5 bases). The V gene's germline CDR1 is DFQATT and CDR2 SNEGSKA (reference sequence). This CDR3 is built from 10 residues. V was cut by 6 bases and J by 11 bases, with 8 bases left in between.

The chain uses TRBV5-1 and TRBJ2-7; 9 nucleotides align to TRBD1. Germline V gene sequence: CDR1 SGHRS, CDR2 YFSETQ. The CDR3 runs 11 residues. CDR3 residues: CASSCSNRGRV. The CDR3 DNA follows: TGCGCCAGCAGTTGCAGTAACAGGGGGCGCGTC.

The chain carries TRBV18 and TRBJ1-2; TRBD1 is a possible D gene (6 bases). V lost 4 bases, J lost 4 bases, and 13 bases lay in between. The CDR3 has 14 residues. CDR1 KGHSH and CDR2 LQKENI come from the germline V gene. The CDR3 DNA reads TGTGCCAGCTCACAGGACAGCCAATTCTATGGCTACACCTTC. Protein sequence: CASSQDSQFYGYTF. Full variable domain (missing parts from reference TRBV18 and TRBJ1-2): NAGVMQNPRHLVRRRGQEARLRCSPMKGHSHVYWYRQLPEEGLKFMVYLQKENIIDESGMPKERFSAEFPKEGPSILRIQQVVRGDSAAYFCASSQDSQFYGYTFGSGTRLTVV.

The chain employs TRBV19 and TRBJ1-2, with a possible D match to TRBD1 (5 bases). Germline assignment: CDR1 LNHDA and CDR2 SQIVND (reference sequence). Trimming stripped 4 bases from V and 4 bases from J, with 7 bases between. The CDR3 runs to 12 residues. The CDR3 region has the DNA TGTGCCAGTAGTAGACAGACCTATGGCTACACCTTC. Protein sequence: CASSRQTYGYTF.

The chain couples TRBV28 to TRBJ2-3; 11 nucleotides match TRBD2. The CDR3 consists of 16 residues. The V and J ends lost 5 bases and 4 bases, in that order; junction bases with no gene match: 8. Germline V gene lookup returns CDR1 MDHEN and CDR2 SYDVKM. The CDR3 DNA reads TGTGCCAGCAGTGGGACTAGCGGAATCCCCGCAGATACGCAGTATTTT. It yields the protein CASSGTSGIPADTQYF.

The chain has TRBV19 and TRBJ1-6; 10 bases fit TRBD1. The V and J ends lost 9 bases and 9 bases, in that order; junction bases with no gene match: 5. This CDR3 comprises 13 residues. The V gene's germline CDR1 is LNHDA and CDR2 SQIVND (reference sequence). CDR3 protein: CASQGQGISPLHF. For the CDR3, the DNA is TGTGCCAGCCAGGGACAGGGGATTTCACCCCTCCACTTT.

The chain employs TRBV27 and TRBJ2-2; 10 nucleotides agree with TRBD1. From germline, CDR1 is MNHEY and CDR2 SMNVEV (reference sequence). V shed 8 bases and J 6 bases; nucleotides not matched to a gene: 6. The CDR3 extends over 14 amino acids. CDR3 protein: CASCDRGLSGELFF. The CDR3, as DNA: TGTGCCAGCTGCGACAGGGGGCTATCCGGGGAGCTGTTTTTT.

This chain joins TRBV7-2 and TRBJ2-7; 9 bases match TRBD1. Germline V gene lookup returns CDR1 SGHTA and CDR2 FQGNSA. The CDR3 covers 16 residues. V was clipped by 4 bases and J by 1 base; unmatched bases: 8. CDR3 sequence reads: CASSSPTGGRSYEQYF. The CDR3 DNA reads TGTGCCAGCAGCTCCCCGACAGGGGGGAGATCCTACGAGCAGTACTTC.

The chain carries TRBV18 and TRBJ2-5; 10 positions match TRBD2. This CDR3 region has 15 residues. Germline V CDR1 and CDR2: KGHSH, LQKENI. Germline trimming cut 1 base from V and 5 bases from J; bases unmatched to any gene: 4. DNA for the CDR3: TGTGCCAGCTCACCACTGGCTAGCGGGAGTGAGACCCAGTACTTC. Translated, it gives CASSPLASGSETQYF.

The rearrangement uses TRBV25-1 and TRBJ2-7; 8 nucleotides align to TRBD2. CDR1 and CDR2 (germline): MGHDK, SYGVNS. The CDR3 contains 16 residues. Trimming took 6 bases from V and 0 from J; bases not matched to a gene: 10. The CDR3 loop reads CASSPPTSVSSYEQYF. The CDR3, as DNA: TGTGCCAGCAGCCCCCCGACTAGCGTGAGCTCCTACGAGCAGTACTTC.

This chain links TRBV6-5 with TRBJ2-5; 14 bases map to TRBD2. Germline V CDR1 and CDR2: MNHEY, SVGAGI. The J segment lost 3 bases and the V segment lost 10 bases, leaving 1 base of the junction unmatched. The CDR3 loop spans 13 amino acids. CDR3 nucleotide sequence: TGTGCCACGACTAGCGGGAGGGAAGAGACCCAGTACTTC. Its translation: CATTSGREETQYF.

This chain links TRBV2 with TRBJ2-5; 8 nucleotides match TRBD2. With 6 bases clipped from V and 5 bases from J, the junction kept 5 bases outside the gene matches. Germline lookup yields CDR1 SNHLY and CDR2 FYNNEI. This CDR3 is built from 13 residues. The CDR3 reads CASSREGRETQYF. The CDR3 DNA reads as TGTGCCAGCAGCCGGGAGGGAAGGGAGACCCAGTACTTC.

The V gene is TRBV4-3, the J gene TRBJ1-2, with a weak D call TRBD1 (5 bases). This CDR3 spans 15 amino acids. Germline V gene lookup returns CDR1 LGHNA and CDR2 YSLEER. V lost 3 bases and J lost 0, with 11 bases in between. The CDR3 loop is CASSQGLGANYGYTF. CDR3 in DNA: TGCGCCAGCAGCCAGGGGCTAGGAGCTAACTATGGCTACACCTTC.

As DNA, the CDR3 is TGTGCCAGCAGTTCCTCGGGGTATACGGGCTATGGCTACACCTTC. It is translated as CASSSSGYTGYGYTF. The chain carries TRBV27 and TRBJ1-2; the D is unclear. The CDR3 length is 15 residues. Trimming pared 4 bases from V and 4 bases from J, leaving 16 bases between. CDR1 is MNHEY and CDR2 is SMNVEV in the germline V gene (reference sequence).

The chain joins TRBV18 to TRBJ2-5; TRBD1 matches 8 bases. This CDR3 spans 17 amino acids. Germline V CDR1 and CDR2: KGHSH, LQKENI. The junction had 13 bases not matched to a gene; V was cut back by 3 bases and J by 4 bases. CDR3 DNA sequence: TGTGCCAGCTCACCCAGTCCCGGGACAGGATTCCGAGAGACCCAGTACTTC. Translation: CASSPSPGTGFRETQYF. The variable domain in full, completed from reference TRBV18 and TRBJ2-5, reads NAGVMQNPRHLVRRRGQEARLRCSPMKGHSHVYWYRQLPEEGLKFMVYLQKENIIDESGMPKERFSAEFPKEGPSILRIQQVVRGDSAAYFCASSPSPGTGFRETQYFGPGTRLLVL.

CDR3 region: CATAGTGYEQYF. The CDR3 DNA is TGTGCCACCGCAGGGACAGGCTACGAGCAGTACTTC. This rearrangement joins TRBV10-3 to TRBJ2-7, with 8 bases identical to TRBD1. The junction had 5 bases not matched to a gene; V was cut back by 10 bases and J by 3 bases. Germline assignment: CDR1 ENHRY and CDR2 SYGVKD. The CDR3 is 12 residues long.

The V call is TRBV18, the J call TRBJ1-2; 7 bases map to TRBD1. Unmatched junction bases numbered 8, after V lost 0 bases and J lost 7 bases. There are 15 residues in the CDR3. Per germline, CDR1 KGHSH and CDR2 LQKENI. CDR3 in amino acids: CASSPPTGTTRGYTF. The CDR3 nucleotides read TGTGCCAGCTCACCACCGACAGGGACCACTCGTGGCTACACCTTC.

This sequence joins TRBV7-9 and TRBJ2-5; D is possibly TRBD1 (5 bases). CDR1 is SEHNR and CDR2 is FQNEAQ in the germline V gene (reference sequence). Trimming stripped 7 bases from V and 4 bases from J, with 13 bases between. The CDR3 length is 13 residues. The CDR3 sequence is CASTLGAGETQYF. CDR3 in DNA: TGTGCCAGCACCCTTGGGGCAGGAGAGACCCAGTACTTC.

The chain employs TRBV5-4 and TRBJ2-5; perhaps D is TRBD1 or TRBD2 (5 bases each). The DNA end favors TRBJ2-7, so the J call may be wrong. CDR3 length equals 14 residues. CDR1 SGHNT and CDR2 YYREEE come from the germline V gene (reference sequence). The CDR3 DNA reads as TGTGCCAGCAGCTTCCTGTTGGGGGACTACGAGCAGTACTTC. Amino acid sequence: CASSFLLGDYEQYF.